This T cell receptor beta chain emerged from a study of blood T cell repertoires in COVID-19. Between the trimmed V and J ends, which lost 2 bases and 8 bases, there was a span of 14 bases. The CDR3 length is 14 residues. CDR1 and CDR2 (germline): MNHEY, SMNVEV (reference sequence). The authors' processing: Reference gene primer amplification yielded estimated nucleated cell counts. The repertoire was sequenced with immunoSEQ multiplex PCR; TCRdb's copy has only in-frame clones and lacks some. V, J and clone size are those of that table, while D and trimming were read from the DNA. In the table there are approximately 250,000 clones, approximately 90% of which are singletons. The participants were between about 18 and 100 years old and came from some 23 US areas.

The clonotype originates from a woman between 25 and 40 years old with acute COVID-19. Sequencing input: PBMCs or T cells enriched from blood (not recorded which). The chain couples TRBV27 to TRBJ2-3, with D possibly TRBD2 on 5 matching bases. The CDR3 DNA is TGTGCCAGCAGTTTACGGGATACGGGCGCTACGCAGTATTTT. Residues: CASSLRDTGATQYF.